This T cell receptor beta chain was recorded in a study of human T cells and chemical hapten exposure (dated by TCRdb to the early 2020s). Regarding the study in general: For sensitization, 2% DPC in acetone was applied to a roughly 2 cm by roughly 2 cm area of upper inner arm skin. Patients additionally received weekly therapeutic DPC doses to the scalp throughout the approximately 25-week study period. Patch tests used Finn chambers with 0.01% DPC on the upper back, scored after 6 days by International Contact Dermatitis Research Group standards. Alopecia areata with under or over 50% scalp involvement, alopecia totalis and alopecia universalis were represented in the patient cohort, which was mostly female. Libraries were pooled for sequencing, and per-sample TCR yields varied mainly because of small differences in library volumes within the pool. This study followed changes in the peripheral blood TCR repertoire in vivo during primary and secondary sensitization of alopecia patients to the hapten diphenylcyclopropenone (DPC). Blood was sampled from patients pre-sensitization (week 0) and at 2, 6 and about 24 weeks after DPC sensitization. Twenty-nine alopecia patients gave blood for TCR sequencing at one to four time points (pre-sensitization, 2, 6 and 24 weeks).

What the study reported, not specific to this receptor: No change with DPC sensitization was found in the number of TCRs above 1 in 1000 frequency, and no evidence of global repertoire structure alterations was found. After repeated subsampling, the strength of the expansion versus patch-test correlation and the threshold at which it became significant changed. All patients had alopecia, a presumed autoimmune disease, so their immune response might differ from that of healthy individuals. The number of PT1 expanded TCRs positively correlated with patch test score, significant at thresholds 8, 16 and 32 but not 4. Expanded TCRs formed significantly more large CDR3 similarity clusters than pre-sensitization or healthy control sets, consistent with antigen-driven responses.

On this clonotype: Its antigen is currently not known. No much larger clone is present one base from it, and per-base qualities are unavailable.

The method was RACE. TCRdb shows the sequencer as NextSeq 500. During library preparation, unique molecular identifiers were attached to individual cDNA molecules so that TCRs could be counted quantitatively and reproducibly. Both TCR alpha and TCR beta chains were sequenced from each blood RNA sample. The source study handled its data this way. Samples had a median of approximately 93,000 TCRs, with a range from about 23,224 to 750,000. V, J and CDR3 annotation of the TCR reads was carried out using the Decombinator software suite. For the PS versus PT1 abundance plots, all samples were subsampled to the same number of TCRs (28,000). Expanded TCRs were defined as absent before sensitization and observed at least eight times at the 2-week time point. TCRdb reran the public reads through fastp at Q25 and MiXCR, keeping productive beta chains. Rows are combined by CDR3 protein, so each entry shows the most common genes and DNA. The V and J calls and clone size are TCRdb's, not the authors'. In all, the sample holds approximately 97,000 distinct CDR3 sequences, and 25% to 30% of those were seen once. The top ten clones comprise about 9.3% of the sample.

According to the study, the label for this sample's time point signals: patch test 3, about 24 weeks after DPC sensitization. Interpreted using the paper, the treatment or condition label stands for: therapeutic diphenylcyclopropenone sensitization with weekly scalp DPC. At each patch-test visit, blood was drawn before the patch test was applied. To be eligible, patients had to be aged 18 to 70, diagnosed with alopecia and judged suitable for DPC therapy, while pregnant patients were excluded. Unfractionated whole blood was collected in Tempus Blood RNA tubes, and total RNA was extracted from that blood. This receptor was identified in a middle-aged man with alopecia areata. Some clones in this sample may be carry-over from other donors' samples. The source was whole blood, collected in connection with sensitization to the hapten diphenylcyclopropenone (DPC).

The DNA sequence follows: TGCAGTGCTAGAGAGCAGGGCTACGAGCAGTACTTC. This is translated as CSAREQGYEQYF. The chain employs TRBV20-1 and TRBJ2-7; possibly the D gene is TRBD1, per 5 matching bases. Per the germline V gene (reference sequence), DFQATT is the CDR1 and SNEGSKA is the CDR2. Including cysteine and phenylalanine, the CDR3 has 12 amino acids. CDR3 DNA is the only sequence kept; it has 36 bases, read in frame from the first base. The junction carries 6 bases between V and J, which are trimmed by 0 bases and 3 bases respectively.